This TCR beta chain emerged from a study of blood T cell repertoires in COVID-19. Study background: T cells, B-cell-depleted T cells, or PBMCs provided the cDNA or gDNA that served as material.

Patients from Seattle were sampled longitudinally, starting during active infection. Germline CDR1 is SGHRS and CDR2 is YFSETQ. CDR3 length equals 16 residues. V was clipped by 3 bases and J by 2 bases; unmatched bases: 10. The table lists this clone with a few counts. In the source study's methods: Amplification of reference gene primers was used by the study to estimate nucleated cell counts. Libraries were prepared by immunoSEQ multiplex PCR; TCRdb keeps only in-frame clonotypes and omits some of them. V and J calls plus clone size are reproduced from that table; the DNA served to infer D and trimming. The sample yields roughly 70,000 clones, about four fifths seen once.

The sequencing input was peripheral blood. This receptor was obtained from a man aged 60 to 75 with COVID-19, enrolled during active disease. This sequence joins TRBV5-1 and TRBJ2-5, with TRBD1 identical over 7 bases. Here the CDR3 DNA reads TGCGCCAGCAGCTGGAATCCAGGGGGTGGGCAAGAGACCCAGTACTTC. It yields the protein CASSWNPGGGQETQYF. The full variable domain, its missing parts supplied by reference TRBV5-1 and TRBJ2-5, is KAGVTQTPRYLIKTRGQQVTLSCSPISGHRSVSWYQQTPGQGLQFLFEYFSETQRNKGNFPGRFSGRQFSNSRSEMNVSTLELGDSALYLCASSWNPGGGQETQYFGPGTRLLVL.